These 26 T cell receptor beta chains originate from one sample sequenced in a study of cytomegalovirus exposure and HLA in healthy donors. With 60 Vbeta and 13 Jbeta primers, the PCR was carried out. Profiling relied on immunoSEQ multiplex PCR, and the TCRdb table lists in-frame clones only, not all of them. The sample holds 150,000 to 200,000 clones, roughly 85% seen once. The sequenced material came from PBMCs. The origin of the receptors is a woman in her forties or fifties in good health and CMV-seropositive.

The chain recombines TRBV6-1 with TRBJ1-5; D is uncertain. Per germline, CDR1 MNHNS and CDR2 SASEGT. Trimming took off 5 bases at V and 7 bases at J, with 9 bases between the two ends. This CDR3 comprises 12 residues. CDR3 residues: CASSLPRQPQHF. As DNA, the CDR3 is TGTGCCAGCAGTCTCCCTAGGCAGCCCCAGCATTTT.

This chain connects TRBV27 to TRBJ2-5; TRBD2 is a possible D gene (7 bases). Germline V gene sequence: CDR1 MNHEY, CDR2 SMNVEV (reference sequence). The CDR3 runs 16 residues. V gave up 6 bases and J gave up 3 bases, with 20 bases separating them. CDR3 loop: CASSPAGAVIEETQYF. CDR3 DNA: TGTGCCAGCAGCCCCGCGGGGGCGGTAATTGAAGAGACCCAGTACTTC.

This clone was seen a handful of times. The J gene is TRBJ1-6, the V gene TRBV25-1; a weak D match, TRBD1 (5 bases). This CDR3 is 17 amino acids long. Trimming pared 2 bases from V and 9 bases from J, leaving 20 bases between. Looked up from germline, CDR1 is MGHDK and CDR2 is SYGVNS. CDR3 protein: CASSEPHPGSFGSPLHF. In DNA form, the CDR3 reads TGTGCCAGCAGTGAACCACATCCAGGGTCCTTTGGTTCACCCCTCCACTTT.

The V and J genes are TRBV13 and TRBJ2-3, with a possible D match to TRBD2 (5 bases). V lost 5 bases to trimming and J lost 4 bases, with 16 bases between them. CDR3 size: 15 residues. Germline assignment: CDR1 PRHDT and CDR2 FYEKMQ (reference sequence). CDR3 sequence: CASSRPSSIPDTQYF. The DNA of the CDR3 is TGTGCCAGCAGCAGGCCCTCTAGCATTCCAGATACGCAGTATTTT.

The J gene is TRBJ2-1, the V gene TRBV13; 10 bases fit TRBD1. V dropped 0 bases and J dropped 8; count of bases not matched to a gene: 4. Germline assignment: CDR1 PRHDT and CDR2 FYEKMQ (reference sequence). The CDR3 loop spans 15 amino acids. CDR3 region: CASSLGRQGADEQFF. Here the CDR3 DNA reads TGTGCCAGCAGCTTAGGCAGACAGGGGGCTGATGAGCAGTTCTTC.

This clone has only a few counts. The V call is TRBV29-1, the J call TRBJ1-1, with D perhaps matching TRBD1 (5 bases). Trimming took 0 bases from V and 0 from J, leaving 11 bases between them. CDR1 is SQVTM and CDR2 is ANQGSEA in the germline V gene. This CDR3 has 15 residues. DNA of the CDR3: TGCAGCGTTGAAGAGCCGGGACTCATGAACACTGAAGCTTTCTTT. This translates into CSVEEPGLMNTEAFF.

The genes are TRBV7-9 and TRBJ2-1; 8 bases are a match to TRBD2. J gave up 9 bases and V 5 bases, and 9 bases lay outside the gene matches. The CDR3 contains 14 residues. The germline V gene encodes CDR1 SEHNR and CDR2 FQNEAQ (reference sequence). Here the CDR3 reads CASSQRGGGIEQFF. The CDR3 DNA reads TGTGCCAGCAGCCAGCGGGGCGGGGGGATTGAGCAGTTCTTC.

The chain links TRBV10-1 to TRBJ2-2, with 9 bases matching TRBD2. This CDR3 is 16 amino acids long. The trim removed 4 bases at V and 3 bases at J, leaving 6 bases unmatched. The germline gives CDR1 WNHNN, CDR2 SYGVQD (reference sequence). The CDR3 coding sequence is TGCGCCAGCAGTGGGCTAGCGGGAAGCGACACCGGGGAGCTGTTTTTT. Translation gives CASSGLAGSDTGELFF.

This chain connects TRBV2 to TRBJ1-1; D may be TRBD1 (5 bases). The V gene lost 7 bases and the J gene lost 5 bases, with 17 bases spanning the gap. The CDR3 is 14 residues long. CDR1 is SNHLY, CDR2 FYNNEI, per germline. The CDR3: CASTGYSKGTEAFF. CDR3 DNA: TGTGCCAGCACCGGTTACTCAAAGGGGACTGAAGCTTTCTTT.

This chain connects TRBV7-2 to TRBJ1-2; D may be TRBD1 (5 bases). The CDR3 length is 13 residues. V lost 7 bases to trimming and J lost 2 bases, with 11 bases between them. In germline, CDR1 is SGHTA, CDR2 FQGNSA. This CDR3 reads CASTADSNYGYTF. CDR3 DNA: TGTGCCAGCACTGCCGACAGCAACTATGGCTACACCTTC.

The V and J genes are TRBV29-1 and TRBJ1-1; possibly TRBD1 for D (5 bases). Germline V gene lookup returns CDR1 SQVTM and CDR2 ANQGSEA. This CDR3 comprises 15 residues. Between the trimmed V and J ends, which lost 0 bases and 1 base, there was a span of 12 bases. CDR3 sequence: CSVEDREYPNTEAFF. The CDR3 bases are TGCAGCGTTGAAGACAGGGAATACCCGAACACTGAAGCTTTCTTT.

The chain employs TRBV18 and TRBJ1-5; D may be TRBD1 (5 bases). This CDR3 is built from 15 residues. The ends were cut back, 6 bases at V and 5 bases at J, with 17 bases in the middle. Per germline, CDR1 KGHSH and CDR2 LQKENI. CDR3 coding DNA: TGTGCCAGCTCCCCCGGGACTCTAAGAGATCAGCCCCAGCATTTT. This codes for CASSPGTLRDQPQHF.

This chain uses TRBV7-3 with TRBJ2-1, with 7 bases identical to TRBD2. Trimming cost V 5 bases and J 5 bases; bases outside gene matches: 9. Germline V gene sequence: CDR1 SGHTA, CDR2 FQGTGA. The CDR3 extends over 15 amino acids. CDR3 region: CASSETGLSNNEQFF. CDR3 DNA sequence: TGTGCCAGCAGCGAAACGGGACTAAGTAACAATGAGCAGTTCTTC.

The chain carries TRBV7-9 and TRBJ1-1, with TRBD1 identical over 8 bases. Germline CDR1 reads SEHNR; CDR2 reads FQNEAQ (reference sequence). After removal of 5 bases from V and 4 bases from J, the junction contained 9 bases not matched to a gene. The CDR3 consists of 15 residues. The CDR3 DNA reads TGTGCCAGCAGCGAAAGCGGCAGGGGGCTCACTGAAGCTTTCTTT. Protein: CASSESGRGLTEAFF.

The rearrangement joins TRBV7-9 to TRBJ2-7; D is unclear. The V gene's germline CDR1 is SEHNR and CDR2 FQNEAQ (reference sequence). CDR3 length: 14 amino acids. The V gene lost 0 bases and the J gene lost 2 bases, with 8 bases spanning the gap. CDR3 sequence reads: CASSLAGTTYEQYF. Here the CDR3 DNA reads TGTGCCAGCAGCTTAGCCGGTACCACCTACGAGCAGTACTTC.

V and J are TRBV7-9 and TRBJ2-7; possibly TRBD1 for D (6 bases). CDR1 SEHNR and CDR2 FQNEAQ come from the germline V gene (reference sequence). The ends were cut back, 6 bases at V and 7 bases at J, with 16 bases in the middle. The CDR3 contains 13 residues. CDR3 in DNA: TGTGCCAGCAGTCTTGGGGGCAGTTCTGAGCAGTACTTC. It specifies CASSLGGSSEQYF.

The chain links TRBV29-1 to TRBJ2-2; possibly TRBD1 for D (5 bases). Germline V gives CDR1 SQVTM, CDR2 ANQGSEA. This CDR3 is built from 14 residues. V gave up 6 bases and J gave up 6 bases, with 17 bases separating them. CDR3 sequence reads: CSVGWGDSAGELFF. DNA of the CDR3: TGCAGCGTGGGATGGGGCGATTCGGCCGGGGAGCTGTTTTTT.

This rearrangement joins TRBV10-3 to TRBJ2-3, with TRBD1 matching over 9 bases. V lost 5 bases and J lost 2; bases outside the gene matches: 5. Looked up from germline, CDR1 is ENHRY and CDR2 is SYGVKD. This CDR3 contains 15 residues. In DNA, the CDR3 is TGTGCCATCAGTCCACAGGGGGCCTTCACAGATACGCAGTATTTT. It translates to CAISPQGAFTDTQYF.

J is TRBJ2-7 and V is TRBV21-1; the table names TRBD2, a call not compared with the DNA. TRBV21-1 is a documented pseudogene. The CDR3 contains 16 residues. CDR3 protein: CASSEHLRGDCYEQYF. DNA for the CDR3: TGTGCCAGCAGCGAACACTTACGGGGAGACTGCTACGAGCAGTACTTC.

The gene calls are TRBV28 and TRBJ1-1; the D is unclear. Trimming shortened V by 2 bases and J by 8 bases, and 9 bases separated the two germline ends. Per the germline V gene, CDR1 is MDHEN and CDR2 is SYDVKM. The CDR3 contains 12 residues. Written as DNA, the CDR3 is TGTGCCAGCAGTTTAAACAGACGAGAAGCTTTCTTT. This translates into CASSLNRREAFF.

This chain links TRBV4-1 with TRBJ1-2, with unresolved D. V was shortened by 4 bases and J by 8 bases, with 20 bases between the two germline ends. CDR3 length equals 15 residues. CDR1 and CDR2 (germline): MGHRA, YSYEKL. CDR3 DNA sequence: TGCGCCAGCAGCCGCAACGTTGGAGGGATTAGGGGCTACACCTTC. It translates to CASSRNVGGIRGYTF.

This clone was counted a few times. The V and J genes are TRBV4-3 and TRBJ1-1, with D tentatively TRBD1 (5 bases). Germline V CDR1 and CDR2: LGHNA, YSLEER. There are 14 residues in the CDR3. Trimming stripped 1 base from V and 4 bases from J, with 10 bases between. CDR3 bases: TGCGCCAGCAGCCAAGTTGGGGGGGGCACTGAAGCTTTCTTT. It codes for CASSQVGGGTEAFF.

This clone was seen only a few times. The CDR3 bases are TGTGCCAGCAGCCAAGATCCGAGCCTAGCGTTATACAATGAGCAGTTCTTC. It codes for CASSQDPSLALYNEQFF. The V call is TRBV4-2, the J call TRBJ2-1, with a possible D match to TRBD2 (6 bases). Trimming shortened V by 0 bases and J by 4 bases, and 16 bases separated the two germline ends. The germline V gene has CDR1 LGHNA and CDR2 YNFKEQ. CDR3 length: 17 amino acids.

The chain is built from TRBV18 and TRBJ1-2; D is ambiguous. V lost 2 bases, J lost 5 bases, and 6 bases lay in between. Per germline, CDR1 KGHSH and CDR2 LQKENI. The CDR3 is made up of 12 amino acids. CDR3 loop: CASSPSLYGYTF. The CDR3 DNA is TGTGCCAGCTCACCATCCTTGTATGGCTACACCTTC. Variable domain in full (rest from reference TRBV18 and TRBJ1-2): NAGVMQNPRHLVRRRGQEARLRCSPMKGHSHVYWYRQLPEEGLKFMVYLQKENIIDESGMPKERFSAEFPKEGPSILRIQQVVRGDSAAYFCASSPSLYGYTFGSGTRLTVV.

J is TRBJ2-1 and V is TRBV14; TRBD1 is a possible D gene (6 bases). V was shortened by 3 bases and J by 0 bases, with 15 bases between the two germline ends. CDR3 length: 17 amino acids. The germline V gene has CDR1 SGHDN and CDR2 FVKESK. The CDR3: CASSHLQDRYSYNEQFF. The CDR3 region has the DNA TGTGCCAGCAGCCACCTCCAGGACAGATACTCCTACAATGAGCAGTTCTTC.

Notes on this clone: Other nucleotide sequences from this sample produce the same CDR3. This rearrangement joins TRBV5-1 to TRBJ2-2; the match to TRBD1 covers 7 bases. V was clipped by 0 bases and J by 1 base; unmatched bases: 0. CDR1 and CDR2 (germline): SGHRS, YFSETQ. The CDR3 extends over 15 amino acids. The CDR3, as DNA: TGCGCCAGCAGCTTGGGACAGGGGAACACCGGGGAGCTGTTTTTT. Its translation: CASSLGQGNTGELFF.